This T cell receptor beta chain was obtained from a study of control samples from healthy donors and cancer patients (dated by TCRdb to about 2020). Libraries were constructed by the immunoSEQ multiplex PCR assay. TCRdb mirrors the immuneACCESS table, restricted to in-frame sequences. Some clones are absent from its copies; in checked studies, under half trace to an unresolved V gene, and the reason for the others is unknown. The sample profile shows around 130,000 clones; 80% to 90% of them were found once. 12% of the sample lies in the top ten. To note about this clone: Its recognized antigen is unknown. Within one base of it there is no much larger clone, and no base qualities were kept.

V sheds 0 bases and J sheds 6 bases, leaving 8 bases between their ends. Counted from cysteine to phenylalanine, this CDR3 has 13 amino acids. CDR3 DNA only is kept here, 39 bases in frame from base 1. CDR1 and CDR2 were assigned from the germline V gene as MNHEY and SVGAGI. The chain was built from TRBV6-5 and TRBJ1-2, with the D gene call left open. Source material: blood. This sequence originates from a man aged 30-40 years in good health. The CDR3 reads as follows: CASSYSGSNGYTF. The DNA sequence is given as TGTGCCAGCAGTTACTCAGGGTCTAATGGCTACACCTTC.